This passage covers 16 T cell receptor beta chains from one sample sequenced in a study of blood T cell repertoires in COVID-19. Sequencing was performed with immunoSEQ multiplex PCR; in TCRdb, only in-frame clones are kept and a portion is missing. The repertoire holds some 240,000 clones, with around 80% as singletons. Material for sequencing was peripheral blood. These receptors came from a woman aged 70 to 79 with acute or convalescent COVID-19.

This chain uses TRBV19 with TRBJ2-3; weak D call: TRBD1 (7 bases). Trimming left V 6 bases short and J 2 bases short, with 18 bases between. The CDR3 is 16 amino acids. CDR1 and CDR2 (germline): LNHDA, SQIVND (reference sequence). DNA of the CDR3: TGTGCCAGTAGCTCCCACAGGGGAGGAAACACAGATACGCAGTATTTT. Translated, it gives CASSSHRGGNTDTQYF.

In its sample, this clone was seen a few times. The V gene is TRBV6-5, the J gene TRBJ1-4; 7 bases map to TRBD1. Germline V CDR1 and CDR2: MNHEY, SVGAGI. V lost 8 bases and J lost 4; bases outside the gene matches: 10. CDR3 length equals 15 residues. CDR3 protein: CASSMQGQLNEKLFF. Here the CDR3 DNA reads TGTGCCAGCTCTATGCAGGGACAGCTTAATGAAAAACTGTTTTTT.

This chain links TRBV6-5 with TRBJ2-3; 9 nucleotides line up with TRBD1. V dropped 8 bases and J dropped 5; count of bases not matched to a gene: 8. Germline V gene data show CDR1 as MNHEY and CDR2 as SVGAGI. CDR3 length: 14 amino acids. CDR3 region: CASGLGTGRDTQYF. The CDR3 nucleotides are TGTGCCAGCGGACTCGGGACAGGGAGAGATACGCAGTATTTT.

J is TRBJ2-2 and V is TRBV5-1; perhaps TRBD1 as D (6 bases). V lost 5 bases and J lost 5, with 16 bases in between. This CDR3 comprises 15 residues. From germline, CDR1 is SGHRS and CDR2 YFSETQ. This chain's CDR3 is CASSQPGQGTGELFF. Written as DNA, the CDR3 is TGCGCCAGCAGTCAACCGGGACAAGGGACCGGGGAGCTGTTTTTT. The entire variable domain, with the rest obtained from reference TRBV5-1 and TRBJ2-2, is as follows: KAGVTQTPRYLIKTRGQQVTLSCSPISGHRSVSWYQQTPGQGLQFLFEYFSETQRNKGNFPGRFSGRQFSNSRSEMNVSTLELGDSALYLCASSQPGQGTGELFFGEGSRLTVL.

This chain connects TRBV6-6 to TRBJ1-2; D remains ambiguous. The length of the CDR3 is 11 residues. Deletions cut 5 bases from V and 5 bases from J, with 6 bases between. Germline V gene data show CDR1 as MNHNY and CDR2 as SVGAGI (reference sequence). This chain's CDR3 is CASSPLYGYTF. The CDR3 DNA sequence: TGTGCCAGCAGTCCTCTATATGGCTACACCTTC.

The chain has TRBV11-2 and TRBJ2-3; 8 bases are shared with TRBD2. Germline loops: CDR1 SGHAT, CDR2 FQNNGV. Trimming took 3 bases from V and 6 from J; bases not matched to a gene: 8. This CDR3 comprises 15 residues. The CDR3 coding sequence is TGTGCCAGCAGCTTGAGCGGGGGTTTTTTGGATACGCAGTATTTT. Protein product: CASSLSGGFLDTQYF.

This clone has a handful of counts. The J gene is TRBJ2-1, the V gene TRBV30; 8 bases map to TRBD2. CDR1 is GTSNPN and CDR2 is SVGIG in the germline V gene (reference sequence). CDR3 size: 13 residues. V trimming: 4 bases; J trimming: 9 bases; junction bases outside the gene matches: 8. CDR3 coding DNA: TGTGCCTGGATGCGGACTAGCTCCAGTGAGCAGTTCTTC. Translating it yields CAWMRTSSSEQFF.

The genes are TRBV6-1 and TRBJ2-2, with 10 bases matching TRBD2. V was clipped by 4 bases and J by 4 bases; unmatched bases: 6. Germline CDR1 reads MNHNS; CDR2 reads SASEGT. This CDR3 comprises 16 residues. The DNA for the CDR3 is TGTGCCAGCAGTGTGCGAAGCGGGGGGGTCACCGGGGAGCTGTTTTTT. This codes for CASSVRSGGVTGELFF.

The rearrangement uses TRBV6-6 and TRBJ2-3; 7 bases match TRBD2. Germline V gives CDR1 MNHNY, CDR2 SVGAGI (reference sequence). J gave up 1 base and V 6 bases, and 7 bases lay outside the gene matches. The CDR3 spans 15 residues. CDR3 sequence reads: CASRRSAGGTDTQYF. The CDR3 coding sequence is TGTGCCAGCAGGCGGAGTGCGGGGGGCACAGATACGCAGTATTTT.

This chain connects TRBV5-6 to TRBJ2-2; tentative D call: TRBD2 (6 bases). CDR1 and CDR2 (germline): SGHDT, YYEEEE. V gave up 4 bases and J gave up 13 bases, with 14 bases separating them. CDR3 size: 12 residues. DNA for the CDR3: TGTGCCAGCAGCCTAGTTGCGGGACGGCTGTTTTTT. Protein: CASSLVAGRLFF.

A few counts support this clone. This chain links TRBV4-1 with TRBJ2-3; 7 bases align to TRBD2. Germline CDR1 MGHRA, CDR2 YSYEKL. The V segment lost 4 bases and the J segment 5 bases; nucleotides outside the gene matches: 12. The CDR3 is 16 residues long. The DNA for the CDR3 is TGCGCCAGCAGCCTCCCGAGGGCTAGCGGAATAGATACGCAGTATTTT. This codes for CASSLPRASGIDTQYF.

This chain links TRBV6-2 or TRBV6-3 with TRBJ2-3; 11 bases match TRBD2. CDR3 size: 16 residues. Germline V gene lookup returns CDR1 MNHEY and CDR2 SVGEGT. Unmatched junction bases numbered 10, after V lost 5 bases and J lost 6 bases. Here the CDR3 reads CASSAFSGGAGDTQYF. The DNA for the CDR3 is TGTGCCAGCAGTGCGTTTAGCGGGGGGGCGGGTGATACGCAGTATTTT.

The sample holds a few counts of this clone. The chain recombines TRBV6-5 with TRBJ2-7; 10 bases are shared with TRBD1. CDR1 MNHEY and CDR2 SVGAGI come from the germline V gene. V trimming: 6 bases; J trimming: 4 bases; junction bases outside the gene matches: 0. This CDR3 contains 12 residues. As DNA, the CDR3 is TGTGCCAGCAGGGACAGGGGGTACGAGCAGTACTTC. Protein product: CASRDRGYEQYF.

V is TRBV5-6 and J is TRBJ2-6; 8 bases are shared with TRBD1. After removal of 3 bases from V and 12 bases from J, the junction contained 11 bases not matched to a gene. Germline V gene sequence: CDR1 SGHDT, CDR2 YYEEEE. The CDR3 loop spans 15 amino acids. CDR3 nucleotides: TGTGCCAGCAGCTCCCACCCGACAGGGGACCTCGTCCTGACTTTC. Translated, it gives CASSSHPTGDLVLTF.

CDR3 residues: CATSEPNQETQYF. CDR3 in DNA: TGTGCCACCAGTGAACCTAACCAAGAGACCCAGTACTTC. The chain combines TRBV24-1 with TRBJ2-5, with no clear D. Trimming stripped 4 bases from V and 0 bases from J, with 5 bases between. Germline CDR1 KGHDR, CDR2 SFDVKD. The CDR3 extends over 13 amino acids.

This rearrangement joins TRBV6-2 or TRBV6-3 to TRBJ2-7; 9 bases agree with TRBD1. V was clipped by 5 bases and J by 4 bases; unmatched bases: 3. From germline, CDR1 is MNHEY and CDR2 SVGEGT. The CDR3 runs 13 residues. CDR3 loop: CASSTGTGYEQYF. The CDR3 DNA is TGTGCCAGCAGTACCGGGACAGGGTACGAGCAGTACTTC.